One T cell receptor (beta chain) is described in this entry. What it binds is unknown. Primers: 60 Vbeta forward and 13 Jbeta reverse. Only in-frame clones appear in the TCRdb table, and some are missing; sequencing was by immunoSEQ multiplex PCR. The repertoire holds approximately 160,000 clones, with about 84% as singletons. Trimming took 0 bases from V and 1 from J, leaving 6 bases between them. This CDR3 is 13 amino acids long. Germline loops: CDR1 GTSNPN, CDR2 SVGIG (reference sequence). The sample originates from a study of cytomegalovirus exposure and HLA in healthy donors. Study-level results: Later on, an analysis found that several of the most significant clusters appeared to be linked to common viral pathogens, which included parvovirus B19. Later analysis identified a missense DCLRE1C variant that was linked to TCR beta V- and J-gene trimming. Most of the TCR beta V segments (in an earlier analysis) were productive either about 90% or about 30% of the time.

The sequenced material came from PBMCs. The V gene is TRBV30, the J gene TRBJ1-1; D not resolved. This clonotype was sampled from a man aged 45-60 years in good health and CMV-seropositive. The CDR3: CAWSVRGNTEAFF. The CDR3 DNA sequence: TGTGCCTGGAGTGTTCGGGGGAACACTGAAGCTTTCTTT.